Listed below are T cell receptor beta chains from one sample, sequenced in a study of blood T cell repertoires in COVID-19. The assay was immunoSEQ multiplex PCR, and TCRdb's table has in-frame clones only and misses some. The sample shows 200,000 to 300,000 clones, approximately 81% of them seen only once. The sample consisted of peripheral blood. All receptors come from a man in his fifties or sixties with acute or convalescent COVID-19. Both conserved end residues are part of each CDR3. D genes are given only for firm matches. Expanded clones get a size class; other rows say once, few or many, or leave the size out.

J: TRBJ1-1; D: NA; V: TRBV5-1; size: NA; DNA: TGCGCCAGCAGCTTGCAGAAGATGAACACTGAAGCTTTCTTT; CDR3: CASSLQKMNTEAFF
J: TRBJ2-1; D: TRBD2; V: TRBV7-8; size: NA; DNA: TGTGCCAGCAGCTCCCTACGGACGGGACTAGCGGGGAATGAGCAGTTCTTC; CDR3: CASSSLRTGLAGNEQFF
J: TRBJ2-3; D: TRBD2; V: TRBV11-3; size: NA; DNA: TGTGCCAGCAGCAAGGGACTAGCGGGGGTTACAGATACGCAGTATTTT; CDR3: CASSKGLAGVTDTQYF
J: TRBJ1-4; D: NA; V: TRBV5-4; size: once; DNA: TGTGCTAGCAGCTTCGAGCCAGGACATCAGAATGAAAAACTGTTTTTT; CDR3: CASSFEPGHQNEKLFF
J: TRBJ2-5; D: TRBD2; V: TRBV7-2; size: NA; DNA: TGTGCCAGCAGCTCGGGACTAGCGGGAGAGACCCAGTACTTC; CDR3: CASSSGLAGETQYF
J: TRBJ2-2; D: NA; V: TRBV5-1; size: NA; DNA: TGCGCCAGCAGCTTGACGGGAAACACCGGGGAGCTGTTTTTT; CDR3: CASSLTGNTGELFF
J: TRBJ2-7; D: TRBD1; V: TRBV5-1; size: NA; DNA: TGCGCCAGCAGCAGATTGACAGGGGAGGACGAGCAGTACTTC; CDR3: CASSRLTGEDEQYF
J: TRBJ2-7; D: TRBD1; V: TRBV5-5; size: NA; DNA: TGTGCCAGCAGCTTGGTCTTAGGGGACAGCTACGAGCAGTACTTC; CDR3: CASSLVLGDSYEQYF
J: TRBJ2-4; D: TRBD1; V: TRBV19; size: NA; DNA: TGTGCCAGTGGGGACAGGGGAAGGCGCATTCAGTACTTC; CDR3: CASGDRGRRIQYF
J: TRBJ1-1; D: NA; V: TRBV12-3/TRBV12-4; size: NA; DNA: TGTGCCAGCAGTCAACAGAGCACTGAAGCTTTCTTT; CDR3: CASSQQSTEAFF
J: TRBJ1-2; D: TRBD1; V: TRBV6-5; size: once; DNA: TGTGCCAGCAGTTACTCGGCGACAGGGACTAACTATGGCTACACCTTC; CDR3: CASSYSATGTNYGYTF
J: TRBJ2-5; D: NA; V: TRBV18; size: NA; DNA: TGTGCCAGCTCACACTACACCGACCAAGAGACCCAGTACTTC; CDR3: CASSHYTDQETQYF
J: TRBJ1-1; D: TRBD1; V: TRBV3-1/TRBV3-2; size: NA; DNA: TGTGCCAGCAGCCACCAGACAGGGTCCACTGAAGCTTTCTTT; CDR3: CASSHQTGSTEAFF
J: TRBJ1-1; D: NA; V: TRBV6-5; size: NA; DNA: TGTGCCAGCAGTTACTTATCGGGTGATGAAGCTTTCTTT; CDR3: CASSYLSGDEAFF
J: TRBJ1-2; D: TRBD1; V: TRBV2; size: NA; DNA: TGTGCCAGCAGTGCACCGGGACAGGAGATTCTCTATGGCTACACCTTC; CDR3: CASSAPGQEILYGYTF
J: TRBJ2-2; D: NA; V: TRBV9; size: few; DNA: TGTGCCAGCAGCGTATACCCGACACCTGACACCGGGGAGCTGTTTTTT; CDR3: CASSVYPTPDTGELFF
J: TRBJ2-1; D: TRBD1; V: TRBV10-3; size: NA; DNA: TGTGCCACAGACGCGGGACAGGGCTCCTACAATGAGCAGTTCTTC; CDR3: CATDAGQGSYNEQFF
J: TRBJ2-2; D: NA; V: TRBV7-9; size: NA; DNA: TGTGCCAGCAGCTTAGTGGGGCCAGGACAGCCCGGGGAGCTGTTTTTT; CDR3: CASSLVGPGQPGELFF
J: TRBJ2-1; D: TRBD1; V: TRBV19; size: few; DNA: TGTGCCAGCCGGGGACAGGGGGCAAGGGATGAGCAGTTCTTC; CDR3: CASRGQGARDEQFF